The clone carrying this T cell receptor beta chain has at least ten counts. Its antigen is unknown. One entry per CDR3 protein, called by TCRdb with MiXCR from the reads. In the table there are 700,000 to 900,000 distinct CDR3 sequences, about 28% of which are singletons. This specimen belongs to a study of T cell repertoires in cytomegalovirus infection. Turning to the study itself: HLA-B-restricted CMV epitopes that are well studied, plus recently identified HLA-C-restricted ones, were used by the study. Study observations and caveats: CMV carriers having the relevant HLA were flagged by cumulative public TCR beta family frequency.

The CDR3 loop spans 14 amino acids. V lost 5 bases, J lost 5 bases, and 6 bases stayed unmatched. CDR1 MNHEY and CDR2 SMNVEV come from the germline V gene (reference sequence). This sequence joins TRBV27 and TRBJ2-3; 8 bases line up with TRBD1. The TCR sequence derives from a human donor in good health (CMV status not recorded). Some clones in this sample may be carry-over from other donors' samples. Sequenced here: cultured CD8+ T cells from PBMCs, sampled from culture after CMV antigen stimulation. The CDR3 nucleotides are TGTGCCAGCAGTCTCGGACAGGGCCTAGATACGCAGTATTTT. This codes for CASSLGQGLDTQYF.